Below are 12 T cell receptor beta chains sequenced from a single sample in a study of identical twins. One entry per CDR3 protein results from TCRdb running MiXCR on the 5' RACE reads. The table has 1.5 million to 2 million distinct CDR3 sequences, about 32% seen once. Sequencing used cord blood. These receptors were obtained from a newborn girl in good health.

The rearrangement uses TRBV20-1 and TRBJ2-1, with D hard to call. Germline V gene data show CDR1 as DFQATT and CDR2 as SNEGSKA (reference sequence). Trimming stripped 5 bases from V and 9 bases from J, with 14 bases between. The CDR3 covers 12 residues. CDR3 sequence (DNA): TGCAGTGCTGGGCCGAGCCACGGTGAGCAGTTCTTC. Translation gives CSAGPSHGEQFF.

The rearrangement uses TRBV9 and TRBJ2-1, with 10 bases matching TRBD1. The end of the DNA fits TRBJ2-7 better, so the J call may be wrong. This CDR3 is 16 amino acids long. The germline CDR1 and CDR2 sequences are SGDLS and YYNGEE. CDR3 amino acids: CASSHPDGTGDNEQYF. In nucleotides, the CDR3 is TGTGCCAGCAGCCATCCCGACGGGACAGGGGACAATGAGCAGTACTTC.

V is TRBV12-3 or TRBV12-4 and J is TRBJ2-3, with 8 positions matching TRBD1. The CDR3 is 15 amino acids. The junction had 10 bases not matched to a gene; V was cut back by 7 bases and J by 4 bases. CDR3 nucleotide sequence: TGTGCCAGCACCTTCCGGCCAGGGGGCGCAGATACGCAGTATTTT. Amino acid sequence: CASTFRPGGADTQYF.

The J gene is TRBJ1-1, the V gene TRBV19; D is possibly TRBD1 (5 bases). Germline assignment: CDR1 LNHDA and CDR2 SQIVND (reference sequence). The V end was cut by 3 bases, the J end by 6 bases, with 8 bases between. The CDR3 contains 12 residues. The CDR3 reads CASSIWGPEAFF. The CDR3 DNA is TGTGCCAGTAGTATCTGGGGCCCTGAAGCTTTCTTT.

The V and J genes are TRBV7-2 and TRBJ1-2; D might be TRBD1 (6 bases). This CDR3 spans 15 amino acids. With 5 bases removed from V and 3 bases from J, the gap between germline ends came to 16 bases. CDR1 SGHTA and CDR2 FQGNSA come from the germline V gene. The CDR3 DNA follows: TGTGCCAGCAGCCCCAATACCTGGACAGACTATGGCTACACCTTC. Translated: CASSPNTWTDYGYTF.

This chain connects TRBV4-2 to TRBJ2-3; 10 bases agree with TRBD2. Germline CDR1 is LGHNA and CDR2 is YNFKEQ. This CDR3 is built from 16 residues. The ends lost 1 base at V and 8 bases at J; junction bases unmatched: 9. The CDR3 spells CASSQVGTSDEGTQYF. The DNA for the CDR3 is TGTGCCAGCAGCCAAGTCGGGACTAGCGACGAAGGTACGCAGTATTTT.

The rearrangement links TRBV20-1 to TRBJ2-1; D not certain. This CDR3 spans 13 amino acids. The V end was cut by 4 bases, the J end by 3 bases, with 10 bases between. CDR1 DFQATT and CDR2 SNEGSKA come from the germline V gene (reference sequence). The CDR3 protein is CSATATIYNEQFF. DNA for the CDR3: TGCAGTGCTACCGCGACAATCTACAATGAGCAGTTCTTC.

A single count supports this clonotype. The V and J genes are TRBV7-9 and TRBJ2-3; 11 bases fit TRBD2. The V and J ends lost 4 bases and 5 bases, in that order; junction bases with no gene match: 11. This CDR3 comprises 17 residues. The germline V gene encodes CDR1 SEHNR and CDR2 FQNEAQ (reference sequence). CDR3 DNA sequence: TGTGCCAGCAGCTGTGAGGGGCTAGCGGGAGGCATAGATACGCAGTATTTT. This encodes CASSCEGLAGGIDTQYF. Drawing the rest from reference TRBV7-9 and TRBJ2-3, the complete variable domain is DTGVSQNPRHKITKRGQNVTFRCDPISEHNRLYWYRQTLGQGPEFLTYFQNEAQLEKSRLLSDRFSAERPKGSFSTLEIQRTEQGDSAMYLCASSCEGLAGGIDTQYFGPGTRLTVL.

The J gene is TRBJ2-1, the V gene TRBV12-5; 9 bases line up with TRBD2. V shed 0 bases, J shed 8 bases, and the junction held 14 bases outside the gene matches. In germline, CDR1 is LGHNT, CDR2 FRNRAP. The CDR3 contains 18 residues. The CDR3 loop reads CASGLVVGREGENDEQFF. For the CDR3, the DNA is TGTGCTAGTGGTTTGGTAGTTGGGCGGGAGGGCGAGAACGATGAGCAGTTCTTC. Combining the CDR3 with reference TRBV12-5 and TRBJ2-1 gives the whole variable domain DARVTQTPRHKVTEMGQEVTMRCQPILGHNTVFWYRQTMMQGLELLAYFRNRAPLDDSGMPKDRFSAEMPDATLATLKIQPSEPRDSAVYFCASGLVVGREGENDEQFFGPGTRLTVL.

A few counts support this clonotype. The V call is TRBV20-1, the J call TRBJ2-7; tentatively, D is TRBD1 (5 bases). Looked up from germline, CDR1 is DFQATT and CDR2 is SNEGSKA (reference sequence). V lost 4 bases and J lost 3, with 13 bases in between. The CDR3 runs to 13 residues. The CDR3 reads CSAKSQGFYEQYF. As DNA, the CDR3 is TGCAGTGCTAAAAGCCAGGGCTTCTACGAGCAGTACTTC.

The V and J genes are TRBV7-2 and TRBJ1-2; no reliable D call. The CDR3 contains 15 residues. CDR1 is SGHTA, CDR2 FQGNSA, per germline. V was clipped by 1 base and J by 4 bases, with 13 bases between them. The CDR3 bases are TGTGCCAGCAGCTTAGGAGGGATAGCCGTCTATGGCTACACCTTC. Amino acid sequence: CASSLGGIAVYGYTF.

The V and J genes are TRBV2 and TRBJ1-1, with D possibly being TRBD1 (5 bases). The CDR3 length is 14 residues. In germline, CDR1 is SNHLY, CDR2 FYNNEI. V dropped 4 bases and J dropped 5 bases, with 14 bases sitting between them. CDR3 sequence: CASSGGLGGTEAFF. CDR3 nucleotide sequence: TGTGCCAGCAGTGGGGGGTTGGGAGGAACTGAAGCTTTCTTT.